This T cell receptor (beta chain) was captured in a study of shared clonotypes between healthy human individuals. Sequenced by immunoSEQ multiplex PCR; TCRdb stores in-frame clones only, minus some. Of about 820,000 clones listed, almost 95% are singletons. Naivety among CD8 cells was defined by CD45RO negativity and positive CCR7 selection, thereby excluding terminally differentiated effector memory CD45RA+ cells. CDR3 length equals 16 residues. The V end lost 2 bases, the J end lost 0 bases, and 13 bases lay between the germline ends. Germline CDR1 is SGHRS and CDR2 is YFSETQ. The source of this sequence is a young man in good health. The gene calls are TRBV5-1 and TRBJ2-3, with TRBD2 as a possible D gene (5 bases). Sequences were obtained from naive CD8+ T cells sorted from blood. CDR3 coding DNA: TGCGCCAGCAGCTTTCACCCAGCGGTGAGCACAGATACGCAGTATTTT. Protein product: CASSFHPAVSTDTQYF.